Shown below are 21 T cell receptor beta chains from a single sample sequenced in a study of tissue T cells after allogeneic stem cell transplantation. Time point reported: mouse harvest day 14 after allogeneic transplant. Each mouse received 10^7 T-cell-depleted marrow cells plus 10^6 splenic CD5+ T cells by tail vein. Some clones are missing from TCRdb's copy, which holds only in-frame ones; the method was immunoSEQ multiplex PCR. The table lists about 1,600 clones, about 50% of them singletons. Material: spleen. The source of these receptors is a female BALB/c mouse given C57BL/6 T cells with graft-versus-host disease after an allogeneic hematopoietic cell transplant.

Of note for this clone: Genes and germline come from the mouse. The read halts 1 residue ahead of the CDR3 end, with the missing end drawn from the germline J gene. The chain joins TRBV1 to TRBJ2-5; possible D gene TRBD2, 5 bases. The CDR3 extends over 13 amino acids. In germline, CDR1 is NSQYPW, CDR2 LRSPGD (reference sequence). V was clipped by 1 base and J by 3 bases, with 5 bases between them. This CDR3 is CTCSAAGQDTQYF. The DNA read from the CDR3 is TGCACCTGCAGTGCAGCTGGGCAAGACACCCAGTAC.

A few counts support this clone. The genes and germline here are from mouse. The read ends 1 residue before the CDR3 terminus; that terminus is restored from the germline J gene. The rearrangement uses TRBV13-1 and TRBJ2-5; 8 bases are shared with TRBD1. The CDR3 consists of 13 residues. V lost 4 bases and J lost 2; bases outside the gene matches: 0. CDR1 and CDR2 (germline): NSHNY, SYGAGN. The CDR3 bases that were read are TGTGCCAGCAGTACAGGGGGCCAAGACACCCAGTAC. Its protein product is CASSTGGQDTQY. The full CDR3 protein reads CASSTGGQDTQYF.

This clone was observed a few times. Gene names and germline refer to mouse. The CDR3 end lies 1 residue beyond the end of the read and is filled in from the germline J gene. The chain has TRBV13-2 and TRBJ1-3; D is ambiguous. From germline, CDR1 is NNHNN and CDR2 SYGAGS (reference sequence). V was trimmed by 1 base and J by 0 bases, leaving 8 bases between them. The CDR3 runs to 15 residues. The part of the CDR3 DNA that was read is TGTGCCAGCGGTGATTGGTCAACTTCTGGAAATACGCTCTAT. Its translation: CASGDWSTSGNTLY. The CDR3 in full is CASGDWSTSGNTLYF.

This clone has more than one count but fewer than ten. Genes and germline come from the mouse. Sequencing ends 1 residue short of the CDR3 end; the germline J gene provides the rest. The genes are TRBV16 and TRBJ2-5, with TRBD2 matching over 11 bases. The CDR3 sequence is 15 residues long. The V segment lost 5 bases and the J segment 3 bases; nucleotides outside the gene matches: 4. Germline CDR1 reads SGHSA; CDR2 reads FRNQAP. The CDR3 loop is CASSPRLGGQDTQYF. The part of the CDR3 DNA that was read is TGTGCAAGCAGCCCTCGACTGGGGGGGCAAGACACCCAGTAC.

Worth noting for this clone: The listed genes are named as in mouse. The read finishes 1 residue shy of the CDR3 end, and the germline J gene is used to complete it. V and J are TRBV31 and TRBJ1-3; 10 nucleotides align to TRBD1. The germline gives CDR1 GKSSPN, CDR2 SITVG. The CDR3 has 14 residues. Trimming at V came to 1 base and at J to 9 bases, leaving 6 bases not matched to a gene. The DNA read from the CDR3 is TGTGCCTGGAGTCCGGGACAGGGGTACGGTACGCTCTAT. Translation gives CAWSPGQGYGTLY. The full CDR3 protein reads CAWSPGQGYGTLYF.

With regard to this clone: A much larger clone lies a single base off, so this may be a read error. The genes and germline here are from mouse. The CDR3 extends 1 residue past the end of the read, so its final part is completed from the germline J gene. The chain joins TRBV29 to TRBJ1-6; maybe TRBD1 (5 bases). TRBJ1-6 is given ORF status, its function remaining uncertain. V lost 5 bases, J lost 5 bases, and 7 bases lay in between. The germline V gene encodes CDR1 MSHET and CDR2 SYDVDS. This CDR3 comprises 13 residues. The CDR3 bases that were read are TGTGCTAGCAGTCCAGGGAATAATTCGCCCCTCTAC. It encodes CASSPGNNSPLY. The full CDR3 reads CASSPGNNSPLYF.

About this clone: Gene labels here are mouse ones. The read falls 1 residue short of the CDR3 end, and the missing part is taken from the germline J gene. The J gene is TRBJ2-1, the V gene TRBV13-1; 12 bases line up with TRBD2. This CDR3 region has 15 residues. The V segment lost 7 bases and the J segment 3 bases; nucleotides outside the gene matches: 5. The germline gives CDR1 NSHNY, CDR2 SYGAGN. The DNA read from the CDR3 is TGTGCCAGCGGTCAGGACTGGGGGGGCTATGCTGAGCAGTTC. This gives the protein CASGQDWGGYAEQF. The entire CDR3 sequence reads CASGQDWGGYAEQFF.

As to this clone: Genes and germline come from the mouse. The CDR3 extends 1 residue past the end of the read, so its final part is completed from the germline J gene. The rearrangement uses TRBV19 and TRBJ1-4; 9 nucleotides align to TRBD1. Per the germline V gene, CDR1 is FNHDT and CDR2 is SITEND (reference sequence). There are 14 residues in the CDR3. V trimming: 6 bases; J trimming: 7 bases; junction bases outside the gene matches: 7. The CDR3 loop reads CASTPGTGCERLFF. The CDR3 bases that were read are TGTGCCAGCACCCCCGGGACAGGGTGCGAAAGATTATTT. Full variable domain (outside the CDR3, taken from reference TRBV19 and TRBJ1-4): GGIITQTPKFLIGQEGQKLTLKCQQNFNHDTMYWYRQDSGKGLRLIYYSITENDLQKGDLSEGYDASREKKSSFSLTVTSAQKNEMAVFLCASTPGTGCERLFFGHGTKLSVL.

Sample share makes this clone medium-sized. These gene names are mouse names. The CDR3 extends 1 residue past the end of the read, so its final part is completed from the germline J gene. V is TRBV19 and J is TRBJ2-5; 7 nucleotides match TRBD2. Germline V lookup: CDR1 FNHDT, CDR2 SITEND (reference sequence). This CDR3 spans 15 amino acids. V lost 0 bases, J lost 3 bases, and 4 bases stayed unmatched. The DNA read from the CDR3 is TGTGCCAGCAGTATAGGGGGGGGGAGGCAAGACACCCAGTAC. It translates to CASSIGGGRQDTQY. The complete CDR3 reads CASSIGGGRQDTQYF.

This clone is medium-sized. Genes here carry mouse names. The read ends 1 residue early relative to the CDR3; the germline J gene fills the gap. The gene calls are TRBV2 and TRBJ2-7; D call uncertain. Trimming cost V 0 bases and J 3 bases, with 6 bases left between them. Germline loops: CDR1 LGHNA, CDR2 YSYQKL. The CDR3 is 13 amino acids. This CDR3 is CASSQEGNYEQYF. CDR3 DNA (partial): TGTGCCAGCAGCCAAGAAGGCAACTATGAACAGTAC.

Regarding this clone: The gene names here belong to mouse. The CDR3 is cut off 1 residue early in the read; its end comes from the germline J gene. The chain recombines TRBV1 with TRBJ2-5, with D hard to call. The CDR3 runs to 11 residues. Germline CDR1 reads NSQYPW; CDR2 reads LRSPGD (reference sequence). Between the trimmed V and J ends, which lost 8 bases and 0 bases, there was a span of 3 bases. The chain's CDR3 is CTCANQDTQYF. The sequenced CDR3 bases are TGCACCTGCGCTAACCAAGACACCCAGTAC.

With regard to this clone: Mouse gene names apply. The CDR3 goes on 1 residue after the read ends, and that part is filled in from the germline J gene. This rearrangement joins TRBV19 to TRBJ2-5, with 11 bases aligning to TRBD2. Germline V gene data show CDR1 as FNHDT and CDR2 as SITEND (reference sequence). The V gene end was trimmed by 6 bases and the J gene end by 6 bases; junction bases not matched to a gene: 6. The CDR3 covers 14 residues. Incomplete CDR3 DNA: TGTGCCAGCACTGACTGGGGGGGGGAGGACACCCAGTAC. Translating gives CASTDWGGEDTQY. The whole CDR3 sequence reads CASTDWGGEDTQYF.

For this clone: Mouse gene names and germline throughout. Sequencing ends 1 residue short of the CDR3 end; the germline J gene provides the rest. The V gene is TRBV13-2, the J gene TRBJ2-5; the D gene could be TRBD1 or TRBD2 (5 bases each). Germline CDR1 reads NNHNN; CDR2 reads SYGAGS (reference sequence). The CDR3 contains 12 residues. Trimming took off 5 bases at V and 6 bases at J, with 10 bases between the two ends. The part of the CDR3 DNA that was read is TGTGCCAGCGGGGCGGGGGAGGACACCCAGTAC. Amino acid sequence: CASGAGEDTQY. In full, the CDR3 is CASGAGEDTQYF.

About this clone itself: Mouse gene names apply. With the read ending 1 residue before the CDR3 end, the germline J gene is used to fill in that end. The gene calls are TRBV12-1 and TRBJ2-7; the match to TRBD1 covers 9 bases. The CDR3 is 14 residues long. The junction had 6 bases not matched to a gene; V was cut back by 0 bases and J by 7 bases. Germline lookup yields CDR1 SGHSN and CDR2 HYEKVE. The part of the CDR3 DNA that was read is TGTGCCAGCTCTCTCGGACAGGGGATGGGGGAACAGTAC. Translating gives CASSLGQGMGEQY. The full CDR3 is CASSLGQGMGEQYF.

This clone was recorded only once. Here the gene names and germline are mouse. Read sequence stops 1 residue before the CDR3 end, and the germline J gene provides the missing end. The V and J genes are TRBV3 and TRBJ2-4; D is unresolved. Per germline, CDR1 SNHLY and CDR2 FYNGKV (reference sequence). The CDR3 sequence is 12 residues long. The V and J ends lost 4 bases and 0 bases respectively, with 2 bases between them. CDR3 bases read: TGTGCCAGCAGCTCTAGTCAAAACACCTTGTAC. Translated, it gives CASSSSQNTLY. The complete CDR3 reads CASSSSQNTLYF.

On this clone: Mouse gene names apply. The DNA ends 1 residue before the CDR3 does, and the rest of the CDR3 is filled in from the germline J gene. The V and J genes are TRBV13-1 and TRBJ2-3; tentatively, D is TRBD1 (7 bases). Germline lookup yields CDR1 NSHNY and CDR2 SYGAGN. The CDR3 runs 17 residues. Trimming shortened V by 0 bases and J by 2 bases, and 16 bases separated the two germline ends. The sequenced CDR3 bases are TGTGCCAGCAGTGATGCATGGAGGGGGCCGTTTGCAGAAACGCTGTAT. Its protein is CASSDAWRGPFAETLY. The entire CDR3 reads CASSDAWRGPFAETLYF.

This clone was seen a few times. Genes here carry mouse names. Read data end 1 residue before the CDR3 end; the end is taken from the germline J gene. V usage is TRBV16 and J usage is TRBJ2-3; D not resolved. Germline V CDR1 and CDR2: SGHSA, FRNQAP. Trimming removed 1 base from V and 0 bases from J, with 2 bases in between. The CDR3 has 13 residues. CDR3 region: CASSLGSAETLYF. CDR3 DNA (partial): TGTGCAAGCAGCTTAGGGAGTGCAGAAACGCTGTAT.

About this clone itself: Gene names denote mouse genes. The sequence runs out 1 residue before the end of the CDR3; the remainder is reconstructed from the germline J gene. This rearrangement joins TRBV14 to TRBJ1-3, with D hard to call. The V and J ends lost 5 bases and 4 bases respectively, with 7 bases between them. Germline CDR1 reads SGHDT; CDR2 reads FRDEAV. The CDR3 is 12 residues long. The covered CDR3 bases are TGTGCCAGCAGACCGGGGGGAAATACGCTCTAT. Its protein product is CASRPGGNTLY. The complete CDR3 reads CASRPGGNTLYF.

In regard to this clone: Germline and genes here are mouse. The CDR3 goes on 1 residue after the read ends, and that part is filled in from the germline J gene. The chain links TRBV1 to TRBJ1-3; tentative D call: TRBD1 (5 bases). The ends were cut back, 3 bases at V and 0 bases at J, with 9 bases in the middle. The CDR3 extends over 15 amino acids. The germline CDR1 and CDR2 sequences are NSQYPW and LRSPGD (reference sequence). The CDR3 reads CTCSARTYSGNTLYF. The sequenced CDR3 bases are TGCACCTGCAGTGCGCGGACATATTCTGGAAATACGCTCTAT.

On this clone: Any gene name here is a mouse gene name. The CDR3 sequence: CASSHAQGGDTQYF. The CDR3 DNA, read in part, is TGTGCCAGCAGCCATGCGCAGGGAGGAGACACCCAGTAC. The V and J genes are TRBV5 and TRBJ2-5, with D maybe TRBD1 (5 bases). The CDR3 end falls 1 residue outside the read, so it is completed with the germline J gene. Germline-derived CDR1 and CDR2 are LGHNA and YNLKQL (reference sequence). Trimming stripped 3 bases from V and 5 bases from J, with 12 bases between. The length of the CDR3 is 14 residues.

The sample holds a few counts of this clone. Genes and germline are mouse. The read terminates 1 residue before the CDR3 end, so the remaining end is supplied by the germline J gene. The V call is TRBV16, the J call TRBJ2-7; TRBD2 matches 12 bases. The ends lost 3 bases at V and 7 bases at J; junction bases unmatched: 4. This CDR3 is 14 amino acids long. Germline V CDR1 and CDR2: SGHSA, FRNQAP. The DNA read from the CDR3 is TGTGCAAGCAGCTTGACTGGGGGGGCAGGAGAACAGTAC. Its protein product is CASSLTGGAGEQY. Given in full, the CDR3 is CASSLTGGAGEQYF.